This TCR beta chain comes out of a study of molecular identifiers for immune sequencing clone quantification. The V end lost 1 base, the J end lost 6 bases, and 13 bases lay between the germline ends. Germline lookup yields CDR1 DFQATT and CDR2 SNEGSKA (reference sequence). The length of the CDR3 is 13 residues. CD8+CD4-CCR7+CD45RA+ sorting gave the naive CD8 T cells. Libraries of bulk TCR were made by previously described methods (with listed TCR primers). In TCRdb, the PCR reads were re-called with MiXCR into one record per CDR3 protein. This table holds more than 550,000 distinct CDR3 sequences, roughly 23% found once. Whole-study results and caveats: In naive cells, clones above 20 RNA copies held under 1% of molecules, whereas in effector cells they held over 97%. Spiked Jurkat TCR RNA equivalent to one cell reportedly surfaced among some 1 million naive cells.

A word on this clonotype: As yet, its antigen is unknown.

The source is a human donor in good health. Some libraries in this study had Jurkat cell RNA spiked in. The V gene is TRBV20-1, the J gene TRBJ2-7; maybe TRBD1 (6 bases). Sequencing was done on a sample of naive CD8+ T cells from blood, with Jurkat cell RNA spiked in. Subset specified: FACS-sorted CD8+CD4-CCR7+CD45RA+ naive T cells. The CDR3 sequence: CSARGRGTSEQYF. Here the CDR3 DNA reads TGCAGTGCTAGAGGCAGGGGTACCTCCGAGCAGTACTTC.